This T cell receptor (beta chain) was identified during a study of T cells after yellow fever vaccination. Study in general: SMART-Seq v4 Ultra Low Input prepared libraries from low-cell fractions. Study conclusions and caveats: Peak timing came faster in the weaker secondary response, day 5 versus 15. Booster samples showed a return of most primary-vaccination clones (under 98% CD4, 88% CD8).

As concerns this clonotype: Its antigen remains unidentified.

V shed 6 bases and J 5 bases; nucleotides not matched to a gene: 11. Germline assignment: CDR1 SGDLS and CDR2 YYNGEE. This CDR3 contains 16 residues. Universal primer sites and UMIs were introduced during 5'RACE template-switching synthesis of TCR cDNA. TCRdb passed the 5' RACE reads through MiXCR, listing each CDR3 protein once. Found here are 300,000 to 400,000 distinct CDR3 sequences, less than 9.5% of them singletons; the top ten hold roughly a sixth. Sequenced material: PBMCs, taken roughly 47 days after the first yellow fever vaccination. The source of this sequence is a man aged 18 to 30 who received the YFV17D yellow fever vaccine. The chain links TRBV9 to TRBJ2-2; the match to TRBD2 covers 9 bases. CDR3 in amino acids: CASTGGGADGTGELFF. CDR3 coding DNA: TGTGCCAGCACCGGCGGGGGGGCAGATGGGACCGGGGAGCTGTTTTTT.